This is a list of T cell receptor beta chains from one sample in a study of neurological immune-mediated disorders. TCRdb used MiXCR to reprocess the 5' RACE reads, holding one entry per CDR3 protein. The table records thousands of distinct CDR3 sequences, around 22% of them present only once. Input material: CD8+ T cells from blood. These receptors were taken from a woman aged 55 to 70 with HTLV-1-associated myelopathy (HAM/TSP). The CDR3 runs from the conserved cysteine through the conserved F or W. Each record gives: D gene, V gene, J gene, clone size, CDR3 protein, CDR3 DNA. D genes are given only for firm matches. Rows may omit the clone size; those that give it use once, few, many or a size class.

>.|TRBV20-1|TRBJ1-1|.
CSARDPRTGNTEAFF
TGCAGTGCTAGAGATCCCAGGACGGGGAACACTGAAGCTTTCTTT
>TRBD1|TRBV10-3|TRBJ1-1|many
CAISESNKGAYNTEAFF
TGTGCCATCTCGGAGAGCAACAAGGGGGCCTATAACACTGAAGCTTTCTTT
>.|TRBV2|TRBJ1-1|large
CASSESFEAFF
TGTGCCAGCAGTGAGTCGTTTGAAGCTTTCTTT
>.|TRBV6-5|TRBJ1-1|medium-sized
CASSYGGWTEAFF
TGTGCCAGCAGTTATGGGGGATGGACTGAAGCTTTCTTT
>TRBD1|TRBV20-1|TRBJ2-3|many
CSATGTGLTDTQYF
TGCAGTGCAACCGGGACAGGGCTCACAGATACGCAGTATTTT
>TRBD1|TRBV3-1|TRBJ2-5|medium-sized
CASRATGGLETQYF
TGTGCCAGCAGAGCGACAGGGGGGTTAGAGACCCAGTACTTC
>.|TRBV20-1|TRBJ2-3|.
CSVRGVNTDTQYF
TGCAGTGTAAGGGGGGTGAACACAGATACGCAGTATTTT
>.|TRBV6-2/TRBV6-3|TRBJ2-1|many
CASSYHTSTLEDEQFF
TGTGCCAGCAGTTACCATACTAGCACCTTGGAGGATGAGCAGTTCTTC
>.|TRBV27|TRBJ2-7|.
CAIRSSESPYEQYF
TGTGCCATCAGGAGTTCCGAGAGCCCCTACGAGCAGTACTTC
>.|TRBV6-6|TRBJ2-1|.
CASSPEVGSSYNEQFF
TGTGCCAGCAGCCCCGAGGTGGGAAGCTCCTACAATGAGCAGTTCTTC
>.|TRBV5-1|TRBJ2-7|.
CASSLTAVGSDTYEQYF
TGCGCCAGCAGCTTGACTGCGGTGGGATCGGATACGTACGAGCAGTACTTC
>TRBD1|TRBV10-1|TRBJ1-4|medium-sized
CASSEGSGTGSEKLFF
TGCGCCAGCAGTGAAGGTTCGGGGACAGGGAGTGAAAAACTGTTTTTT
>.|TRBV5-6|TRBJ2-5|.
CASSFYICSARDLSGQGRFF
.
>TRBD1|TRBV20-1|TRBJ2-7|many
CSAREGTGPYEQYF
TGCAGTGCTAGGGAAGGGACAGGACCTTACGAGCAGTACTTC
>TRBD1|TRBV3-1|TRBJ1-2|.
CASSPGTGGGVGYTF
TGTGCCAGCAGCCCCGGGACAGGGGGAGGAGTAGGCTACACCTTC
>TRBD1|TRBV27|TRBJ2-1|large
CASRIGGGGNEQFF
TGTGCCAGCAGAATAGGGGGCGGTGGGAATGAGCAGTTCTTC
>.|TRBV5-1|TRBJ2-7|many
CASSLVGGSYEQYF
TGCGCCAGCAGCTTGGTCGGGGGAAGCTACGAGCAGTACTTC
>.|TRBV4-3|TRBJ1-2|medium-sized
CASSQTTEPNYGYTF
TGCGCCAGCAGCCAAACGACAGAGCCTAACTATGGCTACACCTTC
>TRBD1|TRBV7-9|TRBJ2-7|many
CASSLTGQGINEQYF
TGTGCCAGCAGCTTAACTGGACAGGGCATCAACGAGCAGTACTTC
>.|TRBV27|TRBJ2-3|medium-sized
CASSAREVLSTDTQYF
TGTGCCAGCAGTGCAAGGGAGGTCCTTAGCACAGATACGCAGTATTTT
>.|TRBV4-3|TRBJ2-2|many
CASSPRLAGELFF
TGCGCCAGCAGCCCCCGACTAGCCGGGGAGCTGTTTTTT
>.|TRBV6-1|TRBJ1-5|many
CASIQTNSNQPQHF
TGTGCCAGCATCCAGACGAATAGCAATCAGCCCCAGCATTTT
>TRBD1|TRBV5-1|TRBJ1-1|.
CASTDRGSYEAFF
TGCGCCAGCACCGACAGGGGAAGCTATGAAGCTTTCTTT
>TRBD1|TRBV9|TRBJ1-2|many
CASSPRTGVRLFGYTF
TGTGCCAGCAGCCCCAGGACAGGGGTCCGGCTCTTTGGCTACACCTTC
>.|TRBV20-1|TRBJ2-5|many
CSARVQGGWETQYF
TGCAGTGCTAGGGTGCAGGGCGGTTGGGAGACCCAGTACTTC
>.|TRBV10-3|TRBJ1-1|many
CAISGVRGENTEAFF
TGTGCCATCAGTGGAGTACGGGGCGAGAACACTGAAGCTTTCTTT
>TRBD2|TRBV20-1|TRBJ2-7|many
CSARDRRGTYGPYEQYF
TGCAGTGCTAGAGATCGGCGGGGGACTTACGGGCCCTACGAGCAGTACTTC
>.|TRBV11-3|TRBJ2-7|few
CASSFTHSYEQYF
TGTGCCAGCAGCTTCACACACTCCTACGAGCAGTACTTC
>TRBD1|TRBV25-1|TRBJ1-1|.
CASSGSGTVNTEAFF
TGTGCCAGCAGTGGGTCCGGGACAGTGAACACTGAAGCTTTCTTT
>.|TRBV10-3|TRBJ1-1|medium-sized
CATQRASSNTEAFF
TGTGCCACCCAAAGGGCATCATCCAACACTGAAGCTTTCTTT
>TRBD1|TRBV29-1|TRBJ2-7|medium-sized
CSALTGVYEQYF
TGCAGCGCCCTGACAGGGGTATACGAGCAGTACTTC
>TRBD2|TRBV7-9|TRBJ2-3|medium-sized
CASSPSGGSTDTQYF
TGTGCCAGCAGCCCCAGCGGGGGTAGCACAGATACGCAGTATTTT
>.|TRBV7-9|TRBJ2-3|.
CASSFYICSARGDSGGRPLSTQYF
.
>.|TRBV11-2|TRBJ2-3|many
CASSAVGGTDTQYF
TGTGCCAGCAGCGCAGTGGGTGGAACAGATACGCAGTATTTT
>TRBD1|TRBV19|TRBJ1-2|once
CASSTGTGGSYGYTF
TGTGCCAGTAGTACTGGGACAGGGGGCTCGTATGGCTACACCTTC
>.|TRBV20-1|TRBJ2-3|many
CSARDSGTDTQYF
TGCAGTGCTAGAGATTCGGGGACAGATACGCAGTATTTT
>TRBD1|TRBV7-9|TRBJ2-7|medium-sized
CASSLGGPGQGPYEQYF
TGTGCCAGCAGCTTAGGAGGGCCGGGACAGGGCCCCTACGAGCAGTACTTC
>.|TRBV20-1|TRBJ2-7|medium-sized
CSASSWDISYEQYF
TGCAGTGCCAGTAGCTGGGACATCTCCTACGAGCAGTACTTC
>.|TRBV4-3|TRBJ2-3|many
CASSQDGRFSYTDTQYF
TGCGCCAGCAGCCAAGATGGCCGGTTTTCTTACACAGATACGCAGTATTTT
>.|TRBV15|TRBJ2-5|medium-sized
CATSDGGETQYF
TGTGCCACCAGCGACGGTGGGGAGACCCAGTACTTC